Listed below are T cell receptor beta chains from one sample, sequenced in a study of cytomegalovirus exposure and HLA in healthy donors. Some clones are missing from TCRdb's copy, which holds only in-frame ones; the method was immunoSEQ multiplex PCR. The sample has more than 85,000 clones, around 81% seen once. The source material was PBMCs. Source of these receptors: a woman aged 25 to 39 in good health and CMV-seronegative. Each CDR3 is given with its conserved first and last residue. Fields, in order: J gene, clone size, V gene, D gene, CDR3 DNA, CDR3 protein. D genes are given only for firm matches. Clone size is given for some rows only: seen once, a few or many times, or a class if the clone is expanded.

j_call: TRBJ2-5
clone_size: -
v_call: TRBV29-1
d_call: -
cdr3_nt: TGCAGCGTTGAATTTCCCGGGAGCTTAGAGACCCAGTACTTC
cdr3_aa: CSVEFPGSLETQYF

j_call: TRBJ1-1
clone_size: few
v_call: TRBV11-1
d_call: -
cdr3_nt: TGTGCCAGCAGCTTTGGGAGGAGATCTCTGAACACTGAAGCTTTCTTT
cdr3_aa: CASSFGRRSLNTEAFF

j_call: TRBJ2-7
clone_size: once
v_call: TRBV18
d_call: TRBD2
cdr3_nt: TGTGCCAGCTCACCCACGACTAGCGGGAGTGCCGAGCAGTACTTC
cdr3_aa: CASSPTTSGSAEQYF

j_call: TRBJ2-1
clone_size: few
v_call: TRBV7-8
d_call: TRBD2
cdr3_nt: TGTGCCAGCAGCTTAGAAGTAGGCGGGAGGAGCTCCTACAATGAGCAGTTCTTC
cdr3_aa: CASSLEVGGRSSYNEQFF

j_call: TRBJ2-5
clone_size: -
v_call: TRBV5-1
d_call: -
cdr3_nt: TGCGCCAGCAGCCAACAGGGTGATTGGGAGACCCAGTACTTC
cdr3_aa: CASSQQGDWETQYF

j_call: TRBJ1-2
clone_size: -
v_call: TRBV5-4
d_call: -
cdr3_nt: TGTGCCAGCAGCTCAGTGCTAGGTGGCTACACCTTC
cdr3_aa: CASSSVLGGYTF

j_call: TRBJ1-4
clone_size: -
v_call: TRBV7-2
d_call: -
cdr3_nt: TGTGCCAGCAGCCCAGGGGACGGAGAAAAACTGTTTTTT
cdr3_aa: CASSPGDGEKLFF

j_call: TRBJ2-3
clone_size: -
v_call: TRBV15
d_call: -
cdr3_nt: TGTGCCACCAGCAGAGACCAGGGGCAGGATACGCAGTATTTT
cdr3_aa: CATSRDQGQDTQYF

j_call: TRBJ1-1
clone_size: few
v_call: TRBV7-2
d_call: -
cdr3_nt: TGTGCCAGCAGCCAGCATGCAGGGGCGGACACTGAAGCTTTCTTT
cdr3_aa: CASSQHAGADTEAFF

j_call: TRBJ1-3
clone_size: -
v_call: TRBV7-9
d_call: -
cdr3_nt: TGTGCCCAAGCCCTGGGGGGTCGCTCTGGAAACACCATATATTTT
cdr3_aa: CAQALGGRSGNTIYF

j_call: TRBJ2-7
clone_size: -
v_call: TRBV6-5
d_call: TRBD1
cdr3_nt: TGTGCCAGCAGTTACGTCGGGACAGTCACTTACGAGCAGTACTTC
cdr3_aa: CASSYVGTVTYEQYF

j_call: TRBJ2-3
clone_size: -
v_call: TRBV5-1
d_call: TRBD2
cdr3_nt: TGCGCCAGCAGGGGACTAGCGGGAGGGCCCTCTGTAGATACGCAGTATTTT
cdr3_aa: CASRGLAGGPSVDTQYF

j_call: TRBJ1-2
clone_size: -
v_call: TRBV11-2
d_call: TRBD1
cdr3_nt: TGTGCCAGCAGCATCCCGGGACAGCTACCTCACTTC
cdr3_aa: CASSIPGQLPHF

j_call: TRBJ2-2
clone_size: -
v_call: TRBV29-1
d_call: TRBD2
cdr3_nt: TGCAGCGTTGATCTAGCGGACACCGGGGAGCTGTTTTTT
cdr3_aa: CSVDLADTGELFF

j_call: TRBJ2-1
clone_size: -
v_call: TRBV7-9
d_call: TRBD1
cdr3_nt: TGTGCCAGCAGCTTAAGGACCGGGACAGGGACTGGTGAGCAGTTCTTC
cdr3_aa: CASSLRTGTGTGEQFF

j_call: TRBJ2-7
clone_size: few
v_call: TRBV7-9
d_call: TRBD2
cdr3_nt: TGTGCCAGCAGCACAACTAGCGGGAGCCGCCACGAGCAGTACTTC
cdr3_aa: CASSTTSGSRHEQYF

j_call: TRBJ2-2
clone_size: -
v_call: TRBV4-1
d_call: -
cdr3_nt: TGCGCCAGCAGCCTCCGGGGAACCACCGGGGAGCTGTTTTTT
cdr3_aa: CASSLRGTTGELFF

j_call: TRBJ2-5
clone_size: -
v_call: TRBV10-2
d_call: -
cdr3_nt: TGCGCCAGCAGTGAGTGGGAGCGGAAATACCAAGAGACCCAGTACTTC
cdr3_aa: CASSEWERKYQETQYF

j_call: TRBJ2-7
clone_size: -
v_call: TRBV9
d_call: TRBD1
cdr3_nt: TGTGCCAGCAGCGTGTGGACAGGGGACGAGCAGTACTTC
cdr3_aa: CASSVWTGDEQYF

j_call: TRBJ2-6
clone_size: -
v_call: TRBV6-5
d_call: -
cdr3_nt: TGTGCCAGCAGGTCACAGGGCTCTGGGGCCAACGTCCTGACTTTC
cdr3_aa: CASRSQGSGANVLTF

j_call: TRBJ2-7
clone_size: -
v_call: TRBV4-1
d_call: TRBD2
cdr3_nt: TGCGCCAGCAGCCAACCCGGGACTAGGCCCTCCTACGAGCAGTACTTC
cdr3_aa: CASSQPGTRPSYEQYF

j_call: TRBJ2-7
clone_size: once
v_call: TRBV28
d_call: TRBD2
cdr3_nt: TGTGCCAGCACGTCCCAGGCGGGGGCCTACGAGCAGTACTTC
cdr3_aa: CASTSQAGAYEQYF

j_call: TRBJ2-7
clone_size: -
v_call: TRBV18
d_call: -
cdr3_nt: TGTGCCAGCTCGACGTATACAGGGTATGACGAGCAGTACTTC
cdr3_aa: CASSTYTGYDEQYF

j_call: TRBJ1-2
clone_size: -
v_call: TRBV19
d_call: -
cdr3_nt: TGTGCCAGCACATTACAGGGACCGAACTATGGCTACACCTTC
cdr3_aa: CASTLQGPNYGYTF

j_call: TRBJ2-2
clone_size: -
v_call: TRBV7-9
d_call: TRBD2
cdr3_nt: TGTGCCAGCAGAGCCCCCGGGTCGGCGGGAGAAGCCGGGGAGCTGTTTTTT
cdr3_aa: CASRAPGSAGEAGELFF

j_call: TRBJ2-7
clone_size: -
v_call: TRBV11-2
d_call: TRBD2
cdr3_nt: TGTGCCAGCAGCTTAGCAGCGGGGGATCACTACGAGCAGTACTTC
cdr3_aa: CASSLAAGDHYEQYF

j_call: TRBJ1-2
clone_size: -
v_call: TRBV5-6
d_call: -
cdr3_nt: TGTGCCAGCAGCTTGTGGGAGGCCTATGGCTACACCTTC
cdr3_aa: CASSLWEAYGYTF

j_call: TRBJ2-2
clone_size: -
v_call: TRBV14
d_call: TRBD1
cdr3_nt: TGTGCCAGCAGCCGTAGACAGGGGAGGACCGGGGAGCTGTTTTTT
cdr3_aa: CASSRRQGRTGELFF

j_call: TRBJ2-2
clone_size: -
v_call: TRBV6-5
d_call: TRBD1
cdr3_nt: TGTGCCAGCAGTCCGGGACAGGGGGCCCGGGAGCTGTTTTTT
cdr3_aa: CASSPGQGARELFF

j_call: TRBJ2-1
clone_size: -
v_call: TRBV11-1
d_call: -
cdr3_nt: TGTGCCAGCAGCGCGCGTCCAGGGTACAATGAGCAGTTCTTC
cdr3_aa: CASSARPGYNEQFF

j_call: TRBJ1-3
clone_size: -
v_call: TRBV9
d_call: -
cdr3_nt: TGTGCCAGCAGCGTAGAAGGGGGAGGAAACACCATATATTTT
cdr3_aa: CASSVEGGGNTIYF

j_call: TRBJ2-7
clone_size: -
v_call: TRBV10-2
d_call: TRBD1
cdr3_nt: TGCGCCAGCACAAGAACAGGGGGCTACGAGCAGTACTTC
cdr3_aa: CASTRTGGYEQYF

j_call: TRBJ2-2
clone_size: few
v_call: TRBV7-9
d_call: TRBD1
cdr3_nt: TGTGCCAGCAGCCCCGGGACAGGAGATACCGGGGAGCTGTTTTTT
cdr3_aa: CASSPGTGDTGELFF

j_call: TRBJ2-7
clone_size: -
v_call: TRBV7-9
d_call: TRBD1
cdr3_nt: TGTGCCAGCAGCCACATCGACAGGGACCCCTACGAGCAGTACTTC
cdr3_aa: CASSHIDRDPYEQYF

j_call: TRBJ2-7
clone_size: -
v_call: TRBV29-1
d_call: TRBD1
cdr3_nt: TGCAGCGTTGTACCGACAGGGGTGGGCTACGAGCAGTACTTC
cdr3_aa: CSVVPTGVGYEQYF

j_call: TRBJ2-3
clone_size: -
v_call: TRBV13
d_call: TRBD2
cdr3_nt: TGTGCCACCCTACCGGGACTAGCGGGAGGTGCGCAGTATTTT
cdr3_aa: CATLPGLAGGAQYF

j_call: TRBJ1-3
clone_size: -
v_call: TRBV9
d_call: -
cdr3_nt: TGTGCCAGCAGTGACGATCACCGGGGGGCTGGAAACACCATATATTTT
cdr3_aa: CASSDDHRGAGNTIYF

j_call: TRBJ2-5
clone_size: -
v_call: TRBV7-6
d_call: -
cdr3_nt: TGTGCCAGCAGCCAGGTGTCCAGGGAAGGGACCCAGTACTTC
cdr3_aa: CASSQVSREGTQYF

j_call: TRBJ2-1
clone_size: -
v_call: TRBV5-1
d_call: TRBD2
cdr3_nt: TGCGCCAGCAGAGCGGGAGGGCGGGATGAGCAGTTCTTC
cdr3_aa: CASRAGGRDEQFF

j_call: TRBJ2-1
clone_size: -
v_call: TRBV7-9
d_call: TRBD2
cdr3_nt: TGTGCCAGCAGCCCTTTAGCGGGAGATGGGGGTGAGCAGTTCTTC
cdr3_aa: CASSPLAGDGGEQFF

j_call: TRBJ1-5
clone_size: -
v_call: TRBV19
d_call: TRBD1
cdr3_nt: TGTGCCAGTAGTATTTTAGACAGGGTCAATCAGCCCCAGCATTTT
cdr3_aa: CASSILDRVNQPQHF

j_call: TRBJ2-1
clone_size: few
v_call: TRBV19
d_call: TRBD2
cdr3_nt: TGTGCCAGTACCGCTCTAGCGGGTAGGAATGAGCAGTTCTTC
cdr3_aa: CASTALAGRNEQFF

j_call: TRBJ1-5
clone_size: -
v_call: TRBV10-2
d_call: TRBD1
cdr3_nt: TGCGCCAGCAGTGATACAGGGACAGGGGTACAGCCCCAGCATTTT
cdr3_aa: CASSDTGTGVQPQHF